The present T cell receptor beta chain was sequenced within a study of blood T cell repertoires in COVID-19. Study background: Specimens from acute and convalescent COVID-19 originated in the United States, Italy and Spain. Sources were T cells, B-cell-depleted T cells, or PBMCs; the material itself was cDNA or gDNA.

As processed by the authors: Estimates of nucleated cell counts were drawn from the amplification of reference gene primers. TCRdb keeps only in-frame clones here, not all; method: immunoSEQ multiplex PCR. From that table come the V and J calls and clone size; the DNA was used to work out D and trimming. This sample has 70,000 or so clones, with more than 70% found just once. Specimen: peripheral blood. This clonotype originated in a human donor in a cohort sampled during active COVID-19.

CDR3: CASSVGTGVNTIYF. The CDR3 bases are TGTGCCAGCAGCGTAGGGACAGGGGTAAACACCATATATTTT. This chain connects TRBV9 to TRBJ1-3, with 9 nucleotides matching TRBD1. This CDR3 is built from 14 residues. From germline, CDR1 is SGDLS and CDR2 YYNGEE. Trimming at V came to 0 bases and at J to 6 bases, leaving 1 base not matched to a gene.